This TCR beta chain was observed in a study of cytomegalovirus exposure and HLA in healthy donors. With 60 Vbeta and 13 Jbeta primers, the PCR was carried out. Data came from immunoSEQ multiplex PCR; TCRdb stores just in-frame clones and leaves some out. In the table there are 200,000 or so clones, about 80% of which are singletons. This CDR3 has 15 amino acids. Trimming at V came to 3 bases and at J to 6 bases, leaving 4 bases not matched to a gene. Germline V gives CDR1 SGHRS, CDR2 YFSETQ. As concerns this clone: Its antigen is not known.

Study results and caveats: The authors confirmed in vitro that a few CMV-associated chains were specific for CMV antigens.

The clonotype comes from a man younger than 35 in good health and CMV-seronegative. The chain is built from TRBV5-1 and TRBJ2-1, with 12 bases lining up with TRBD2. The specimen was PBMCs. CDR3 sequence: CASSSGLAGLNEQFF. The DNA for the CDR3 is TGCGCCAGCAGCTCAGGACTAGCGGGGCTCAATGAGCAGTTCTTC.